This T cell receptor (beta chain) was profiled in a study of brain T cells in children with intractable seizures. General observations from the study: Only CDR3 sequence similarity suggested viral specificity, without known HCMV serostatus.

Time point denoted: blood from clinic visit 5 months post-surgery; TSC patient then seizure free. Pre-surgery treatment included at least one anti-epileptic drug. J was trimmed by 2 bases and V by 2 bases; bases with no gene match: 3. The CDR3 is 14 amino acids. Germline V CDR1 and CDR2: MNHEY, SVGAGI. About this clone itself: Its antigen is currently unknown.

TCRdb keeps only in-frame clones here, not all; method: immunoSEQ multiplex PCR. This table has 340,000 or so clones, over 90% appearing once. The source material was peripheral blood, sampled more than 4 months after surgery. This receptor was taken from a boy younger than two with tuberous sclerosis and intractable seizures. This chain connects TRBV6-5 to TRBJ2-7, with 7 nucleotides matching TRBD1. The CDR3 reads CASSYGTEAYEQYF. The CDR3 nucleotides read TGTGCCAGCAGTTACGGGACAGAGGCCTACGAGCAGTACTTC.